This passage covers 24 T cell receptor beta chains from one sample sequenced in a study of blood T cell repertoires in COVID-19. Produced via immunoSEQ multiplex PCR; TCRdb's table is partial and in-frame only. The table has roughly 99,000 clones, 65% to 80% seen once. The specimen sequenced was peripheral blood. These receptors came from a man in his sixties or seventies with acute or convalescent COVID-19.

The chain is built from TRBV13 and TRBJ1-1; the D gene is possibly TRBD1 (5 bases). Between the trimmed V and J ends, which lost 3 bases and 7 bases, there was a span of 12 bases. Germline CDR1 reads PRHDT; CDR2 reads FYEKMQ (reference sequence). This CDR3 is 13 amino acids long. In nucleotides, the CDR3 is TGTGCCAGCAGCTTCGCGGGGGTTATTGAAGCTTTCTTT. The encoded protein is CASSFAGVIEAFF.

This sequence joins TRBV5-1 and TRBJ1-5, with D possibly being TRBD1 (6 bases). CDR1 SGHRS and CDR2 YFSETQ come from the germline V gene. The ends were cut back, 1 base at V and 5 bases at J, with 13 bases in the middle. CDR3 length: 15 amino acids. The chain's CDR3 is CASSLRGGTDQPQHF. The CDR3 DNA is TGCGCCAGCAGCTTGAGGGGGGGTACCGATCAGCCCCAGCATTTT.

The count of this clone is one. The V call is TRBV27, the J call TRBJ2-5; TRBD2 matches at 14 bases. V dropped 1 base and J dropped 5; count of bases not matched to a gene: 12. Germline CDR1 reads MNHEY; CDR2 reads SMNVEV (reference sequence). This CDR3 has 19 residues. The CDR3 spells CASSLYPGLAGEAAETQYF. CDR3 DNA: TGTGCCAGCAGTTTATACCCGGGACTAGCGGGGGAGGCGGCGGAGACCCAGTACTTC.

In DNA, the CDR3 is TGTGCCAGCAGTTACGAAGGGGGAGGGGCCGGGGAGCTGTTTTTT. Translating gives CASSYEGGGAGELFF. The chain uses TRBV6-5 and TRBJ2-2, with D possibly being TRBD2 (7 bases). This CDR3 is built from 15 residues. Germline assignment: CDR1 MNHEY and CDR2 SVGAGI. Trimming took off 2 bases at V and 6 bases at J, with 13 bases between the two ends.

CDR3 loop: CASSPGDTQETQYF. In DNA form, the CDR3 reads TGTGCCAGCAGCCCCGGGGACACCCAAGAGACCCAGTACTTC. The chain recombines TRBV7-9 with TRBJ2-5; TRBD1 might be the D (6 bases). Germline V lookup: CDR1 SEHNR, CDR2 FQNEAQ (reference sequence). The germline V and J ends were trimmed by 5 bases and 1 base, with 11 bases remaining between them. This CDR3 is built from 14 residues. The full variable domain, rest sourced from reference TRBV7-9 and TRBJ2-5, is DTGVSQNPRHKITKRGQNVTFRCDPISEHNRLYWYRQTLGQGPEFLTYFQNEAQLEKSRLLSDRFSAERPKGSFSTLEIQRTEQGDSAMYLCASSPGDTQETQYFGPGTRLLVL.

A few counts support this clone. Other DNA sequences within the sample encode an identical CDR3. V gene TRBV3-1 (or the pseudogene TRBV3-2) combines with J gene TRBJ1-2; D uncertain. The ends were cut back, 0 bases at V and 1 base at J, with 6 bases in the middle. Germline CDR1 reads LGHDT; CDR2 reads YNNKEL (reference sequence). The CDR3 consists of 14 residues. CDR3 nucleotide sequence: TGTGCCAGCAGCCAAGATCCAGGTAACTATGGCTACACCTTC. Translation: CASSQDPGNYGYTF.

The chain recombines TRBV18 with TRBJ1-5; D possibly corresponds to TRBD1 (6 bases). This CDR3 has 14 residues. Germline CDR1 is KGHSH and CDR2 is LQKENI. V shed 3 bases and J shed 7 bases, with 13 bases lying between them. DNA for the CDR3: TGTGCCAGCTCACCCTACAGGGACGAACAGCCCCAGCATTTT. As protein: CASSPYRDEQPQHF.

The rearrangement joins TRBV3-1 (or the pseudogene TRBV3-2) to TRBJ2-2, with 8 bases matching TRBD1. The CDR3 runs to 15 residues. Germline V gene lookup returns CDR1 LGHDT and CDR2 YNNKEL (reference sequence). The V gene end was trimmed by 1 base and the J gene end by 6 bases; junction bases not matched to a gene: 4. The CDR3, as DNA: TGTGCCAGCAGCCAAGGGACAGGGATCTCCGGGGAGCTGTTTTTT. Translation: CASSQGTGISGELFF.

The rearrangement joins TRBV7-2 to TRBJ2-3, with a possible D match to TRBD2 (6 bases). Trimming stripped 1 base from V and 4 bases from J, with 15 bases between. The CDR3 totals 16 residues. Germline V lookup: CDR1 SGHTA, CDR2 FQGNSA. The CDR3 nucleotides are TGTGCCAGCAGCTTAGAGGGGCGGAGGGGCGCAGATACGCAGTATTTT. This sequence encodes CASSLEGRRGADTQYF.

This chain connects TRBV19 to TRBJ1-1; D might be TRBD1 (5 bases). V lost 10 bases and J lost 12, with 21 bases in between. The CDR3 contains 12 residues. CDR1 and CDR2 (germline): LNHDA, SQIVND (reference sequence). CDR3 DNA: TGTGCCACGACGGGAGGGCAAGCAGGGCCTTTCTTT. The encoded protein is CATTGGQAGPFF.

This clone appeared many times. The same CDR3 also results from other DNA sequences found in this sample. The chain has TRBV6-1 and TRBJ2-7, with 8 bases that match TRBD1. Germline loops: CDR1 MNHNS, CDR2 SASEGT. The CDR3 is 14 amino acids. The J segment lost 3 bases and the V segment lost 1 base, leaving 2 bases of the junction unmatched. The CDR3 sequence: CASSEGTGFYEQYF. DNA of the CDR3: TGTGCCAGCAGTGAAGGGACAGGGTTCTACGAGCAGTACTTC.

This chain uses TRBV7-3 with TRBJ1-6; D call uncertain. V was clipped by 9 bases and J by 3 bases, with 12 bases between them. Looked up from germline, CDR1 is SGHTA and CDR2 is FQGTGA. The CDR3 extends over 14 amino acids. This CDR3 reads CASRSGNYNSPLHF. CDR3 sequence (DNA): TGTGCCAGTCGTTCGGGGAACTATAATTCACCCCTCCACTTT.

V is TRBV6-5 and J is TRBJ1-1, with 7 positions matching TRBD1. Trimming took 4 bases from V and 3 from J; bases not matched to a gene: 2. The CDR3 is 13 residues long. Germline V gene sequence: CDR1 MNHEY, CDR2 SVGAGI. The CDR3 nucleotides are TGTGCCAGCAGTTTCACAGGGGACACTGAAGCTTTCTTT. Translating it yields CASSFTGDTEAFF.

CDR3 coding DNA: TGTGCCACCAGCGGAAAAGGACTAGCGTTCACAGATACGCAGTATTTT. Residues: CATSGKGLAFTDTQYF. This chain joins TRBV15 and TRBJ2-3; 9 nucleotides match TRBD2. Germline-derived CDR1 and CDR2 are LNHNV and YYDKDF (reference sequence). The CDR3 length is 16 residues. V lost 5 bases, J lost 2 bases, and 8 bases stayed unmatched.

The V and J genes are TRBV6-6 and TRBJ1-1; no reliable D call. Germline V gene data show CDR1 as MNHNY and CDR2 as SVGAGI (reference sequence). Between the trimmed V and J ends, which lost 5 bases and 4 bases, there was a span of 8 bases. This CDR3 comprises 12 residues. The CDR3 reads CASSTQSTEAFF. CDR3 sequence (DNA): TGTGCCAGCAGTACACAGAGCACTGAAGCTTTCTTT.

This clone was seen a single time. This sequence joins TRBV5-6 and TRBJ1-2; perhaps TRBD1 as D (6 bases). V gave up 4 bases and J gave up 6 bases, with 10 bases separating them. In germline, CDR1 is SGHDT, CDR2 YYEEEE. CDR3 length equals 12 residues. The CDR3 nucleotides are TGTGCCAGCAGCGGACAGAGCCATGGCTACACCTTC. Encoded protein: CASSGQSHGYTF.

This chain uses TRBV10-2 with TRBJ2-5, with 8 bases identical to TRBD1. Germline V lookup: CDR1 WSHSY, CDR2 SAAADI. The J segment lost 1 base and the V segment lost 6 bases, leaving 7 bases of the junction unmatched. The CDR3 spans 15 residues. The CDR3 is CASSPRTGFQETQYF. The DNA for the CDR3 is TGCGCCAGCAGCCCACGGACAGGGTTCCAAGAGACCCAGTACTTC.

This chain links TRBV28 with TRBJ1-3, with D maybe TRBD1 (5 bases). Germline V lookup: CDR1 MDHEN, CDR2 SYDVKM. The CDR3 runs to 15 residues. The V gene lost 6 bases and the J gene lost 0 bases, with 12 bases spanning the gap. CDR3 loop: CASRTPTVSGNTIYF. In DNA form, the CDR3 reads TGTGCCAGCAGAACACCGACAGTCTCTGGAAACACCATATATTTT. The complete variable domain, with remaining parts taken from reference TRBV28 and TRBJ1-3, reads DVKVTQSSRYLVKRTGEKVFLECVQDMDHENMFWYRQDPGLGLRLIYFSYDVKMKEKGDIPEGYSVSREKKERFSLILESASTNQTSMYLCASRTPTVSGNTIYFGEGSWLTVV.

This chain uses TRBV29-1 with TRBJ2-1; 8 nucleotides agree with TRBD1. CDR3 length equals 15 residues. Germline V lookup: CDR1 SQVTM, CDR2 ANQGSEA. Germline trimming cut 7 bases from V and 0 bases from J; bases unmatched to any gene: 8. CDR3 bases: TGCAGCGCCCGACAGGGGTCGGGCTCCTACAATGAGCAGTTCTTC. Amino acids: CSARQGSGSYNEQFF.

The rearrangement uses TRBV5-1 and TRBJ2-5; D is unclear. Trimming stripped 0 bases from V and 4 bases from J, with 7 bases between. Germline CDR1 reads SGHRS; CDR2 reads YFSETQ. This CDR3 contains 13 residues. In nucleotides, the CDR3 is TGCGCCAGCAGCTTGGACAGAATAGAGACCCAGTACTTC. As protein: CASSLDRIETQYF.

The chain employs TRBV19 and TRBJ2-7; TRBD1 agrees at 9 bases. The CDR3 sequence is 15 residues long. V shed 7 bases, J shed 3 bases, and the junction held 10 bases outside the gene matches. The germline CDR1 and CDR2 sequences are LNHDA and SQIVND (reference sequence). CDR3 sequence reads: CASKGVRDRDYEQYF. CDR3 coding DNA: TGTGCCAGTAAAGGGGTCCGGGACAGGGACTACGAGCAGTACTTC.

The gene calls are TRBV7-2 and TRBJ1-2, with 7 bases identical to TRBD1. The trim removed 5 bases at V and 4 bases at J, leaving 10 bases unmatched. The CDR3 extends over 15 amino acids. The germline CDR1 and CDR2 sequences are SGHTA and FQGNSA. CDR3 DNA: TGTGCCAGCAGCAACTCAGGGGGAAAACCCTATGGCTACACCTTC. This gives the protein CASSNSGGKPYGYTF.

A word on this clone: Other DNA sequences within the sample encode an identical CDR3. The chain couples TRBV29-1 to TRBJ1-2, with a tentative D call TRBD1 (5 bases). Germline CDR1 is SQVTM and CDR2 is ANQGSEA. V lost 6 bases, J lost 1 base, and 9 bases lay in between. The CDR3 has 12 residues. The CDR3 loop reads CSVGDSNYGYTF. CDR3 sequence (DNA): TGCAGCGTCGGAGACAGTAACTATGGCTACACCTTC.

The chain links TRBV19 to TRBJ1-4; 7 bases map to TRBD1. V dropped 7 bases and J dropped 4; count of bases not matched to a gene: 3. Germline assignment: CDR1 LNHDA and CDR2 SQIVND (reference sequence). This CDR3 spans 13 amino acids. In DNA, the CDR3 is TGTGCCAGTACCGGACAGGATAATGAAAAACTGTTTTTT. Its translation: CASTGQDNEKLFF.